A selection of T cell receptor beta chains follows, all from one sample in a study of beta chain features in type 1 diabetes. Sequencing was performed with immunoSEQ multiplex PCR; in TCRdb, only in-frame clones are kept and a portion is missing. The sample comprises more than 250,000 clones, less than 30% of which are singletons, and around 0.011% rests with the top ten. The source material was naive CD4+ T cells from blood. The receptors originated from a woman under 40 with type 1 diabetes. CDR3s include the opening cysteine and the closing phenylalanine or tryptophan. A D gene is named only where the DNA matches it firmly. Expanded clones are given a class, and other clones once, few, many or no size at all.

V: TRBV16
D: NA
J: TRBJ1-5
size: NA
DNA: TGTGCCAGCAGCCAATACGGGTTACGGCCCCAGCATTTT
CDR3: CASSQYGLRPQHF

V: TRBV6-5
D: TRBD1
J: TRBJ1-2
size: NA
DNA: TGTGCCAGCAGTCCTGACAGGGACCACTATGGCTACACCTTC
CDR3: CASSPDRDHYGYTF

V: TRBV18
D: NA
J: TRBJ1-2
size: NA
DNA: TGTGCCAGCTCACCAGTGAGGGTAAACACCGATGGCTACACCTTC
CDR3: CASSPVRVNTDGYTF

V: TRBV18
D: TRBD2
J: TRBJ2-1
size: few
DNA: TGTGCCAGCTCACCACGGGCTAGCGGACAAGGCAATGAGCAGTTCTTC
CDR3: CASSPRASGQGNEQFF

V: TRBV9
D: TRBD2
J: TRBJ2-1
size: NA
DNA: TGTGCCAGCAGCGTAAATAGCGGGAGTGGTAATGAGCAGTTCTTC
CDR3: CASSVNSGSGNEQFF

V: TRBV29-1
D: NA
J: TRBJ2-1
size: few
DNA: TGCAGCGTTGACAGGGGCGGAGCCGAATACAATGAGCAGTTCTTC
CDR3: CSVDRGGAEYNEQFF

V: TRBV23-1
D: NA
J: TRBJ1-1
size: NA
DNA: TGCGCCAGCCCACGGAGGGCCACTGAAGCTTTCTTT
CDR3: CASPRRATEAFF

V: TRBV19
D: NA
J: TRBJ2-1
size: few
DNA: TGTGCCAGTAGTAAACTAGTTAACAATGAGCAGTTCTTC
CDR3: CASSKLVNNEQFF

V: TRBV5-1
D: NA
J: TRBJ2-5
size: NA
DNA: TGCGCCAGCAGCCAAGCCATTGAGACCCAGTACTTC
CDR3: CASSQAIETQYF

V: TRBV6-1
D: NA
J: TRBJ2-5
size: few
DNA: TGTGCCAGCAGTGAAGCCTACAGATTCCAGTACTTC
CDR3: CASSEAYRFQYF

V: TRBV30
D: NA
J: TRBJ1-5
size: NA
DNA: TGTGCCTGGAACAGGGCGGATCAGCCCCAGCATTTT
CDR3: CAWNRADQPQHF

V: TRBV15
D: TRBD2
J: TRBJ2-7
size: few
DNA: TGTGCCACCAGCAGGACTAGCGGGAGTTCCTACGAGCAGTACTTC
CDR3: CATSRTSGSSYEQYF

V: TRBV29-1
D: TRBD1
J: TRBJ2-2
size: few
DNA: TGCAGCGTCCGACAGGGCCTCGACACCGGGGAGCTGTTTTTT
CDR3: CSVRQGLDTGELFF

V: TRBV18
D: NA
J: TRBJ1-1
size: NA
DNA: TGTGCCAGCTCACCATTCGGGGAGCCCGATGAAGCTTTCTTT
CDR3: CASSPFGEPDEAFF

V: TRBV19
D: TRBD1
J: TRBJ2-7
size: NA
DNA: TGTGCCAGTAGTTCGACAGGGGAATCCTACGAGCAGTACTTC
CDR3: CASSSTGESYEQYF

V: TRBV2
D: NA
J: TRBJ1-5
size: NA
DNA: TGTGCCAGCAGTGAAGTGACATGGCCCCAGCATTTT
CDR3: CASSEVTWPQHF

V: TRBV5-4
D: TRBD2
J: TRBJ2-5
size: NA
DNA: TGTGCCAGCGGGTCTAGCGGGATGTGGGAGACCCAGTACTTC
CDR3: CASGSSGMWETQYF

V: TRBV7-2
D: TRBD2
J: TRBJ2-2
size: NA
DNA: TGTGCCAGCAGCTTCACCGGGACTAGCGGGATCGGGGAGCTGTTTTTT
CDR3: CASSFTGTSGIGELFF

V: TRBV11-3
D: NA
J: TRBJ2-5
size: NA
DNA: TGTGCCAGCAGCCCCATACGGGGGGCTGGAGAGACCCAGTACTTC
CDR3: CASSPIRGAGETQYF

V: TRBV7-2
D: TRBD2
J: TRBJ2-1
size: NA
DNA: TGTGCCAGCAGCCTCAGCGGGAGCTCCTACAATGAGCAGTTCTTC
CDR3: CASSLSGSSYNEQFF

V: TRBV28
D: NA
J: TRBJ1-5
size: NA
DNA: TGTGCCAGCAGTTTACCACTCGAGGGAAGCAATCAGCCCCAGCATTTT
CDR3: CASSLPLEGSNQPQHF

V: TRBV29-1
D: TRBD2
J: TRBJ2-3
size: few
DNA: TGCAGCGTTGAAGATCTGCCTAGCGGGAGAGGAGATACGCAGTATTTT
CDR3: CSVEDLPSGRGDTQYF

V: TRBV29-1
D: NA
J: TRBJ2-3
size: NA
DNA: TGCAGCGTTGAGGGGTCAGGGGGAGGCTCAGATACGCAGTATTTT
CDR3: CSVEGSGGGSDTQYF

V: TRBV29-1
D: TRBD1
J: TRBJ1-1
size: NA
DNA: TGCAGCGCGACAGGGGGGGGACCTGAAGCTTTCTTT
CDR3: CSATGGGPEAFF

V: TRBV15
D: TRBD2
J: TRBJ2-1
size: few
DNA: TGTGCCATCCAAAAAATTAAAGCGGGAGCCATCAATGAGCAGTTCTTC
CDR3: CAIQKIKAGAINEQFF

V: TRBV18
D: TRBD1
J: TRBJ2-7
size: NA
DNA: TGTGCCAGCTCACCGGGACAGGGGATGTACGAGCAGTACTTC
CDR3: CASSPGQGMYEQYF